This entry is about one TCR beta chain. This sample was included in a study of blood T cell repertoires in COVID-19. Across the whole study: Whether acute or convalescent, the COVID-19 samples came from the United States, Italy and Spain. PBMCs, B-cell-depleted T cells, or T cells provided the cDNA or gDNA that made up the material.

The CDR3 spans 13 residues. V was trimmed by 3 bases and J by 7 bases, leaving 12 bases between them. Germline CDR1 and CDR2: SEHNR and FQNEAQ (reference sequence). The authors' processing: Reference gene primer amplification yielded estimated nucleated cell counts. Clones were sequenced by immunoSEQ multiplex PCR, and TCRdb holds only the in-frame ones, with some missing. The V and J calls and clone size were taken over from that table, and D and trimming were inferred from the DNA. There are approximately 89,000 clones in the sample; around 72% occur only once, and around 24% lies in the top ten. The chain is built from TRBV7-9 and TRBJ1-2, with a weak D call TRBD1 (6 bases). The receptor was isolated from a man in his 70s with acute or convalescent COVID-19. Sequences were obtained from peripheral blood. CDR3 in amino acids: CASSLLGGGGYTF. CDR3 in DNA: TGTGCCAGCAGCTTGCTTGGGGGCGGTGGCTACACCTTC.